This T cell receptor (beta chain) was identified during a study of shared clonotypes between healthy human individuals. Findings and caveats of the study: For naive CD4 cells, roughly 4.6% of clonotypes were shared across a few donors.

Under the authors' procedure: Junction-only sequences without quality scores came from ImmunoSEQ, so filtering differed. The repertoire was sequenced with immunoSEQ multiplex PCR; TCRdb's copy has only in-frame clones and lacks some. V, J and clone size reflect that table, while D and trimming were determined from the DNA. In the table there are about 2.4 million clones, about 92% of which are singletons. This CDR3 has 15 amino acids. The V end lost 4 bases, the J end lost 7 bases, and 20 bases lay between the germline ends. The germline gives CDR1 SGHDT, CDR2 YYEEEE. Concerning this clone: Antigen: not known.

Input material: naive CD4+ T cells sorted from blood. The subset denotes: CD45RA+ positively selected. This rearrangement joins TRBV5-6 to TRBJ2-5, with D possibly matching TRBD2 (6 bases). The source of this sequence is a man younger than 30 in good health. CDR3 residues: CASSPVRDPRGTQYF. DNA for the CDR3: TGTGCCAGCAGCCCCGTGCGGGACCCACGAGGGACCCAGTACTTC.